Listed below are T cell receptor beta chains from one sample, sequenced in a study of blood T cell repertoires in COVID-19. Here immunoSEQ multiplex PCR was the method, and the copy in TCRdb shows in-frame clones only, minus some. The table shows over 80,000 clones, with over 70% occurring only once. The sequenced sample consisted of peripheral blood. These receptors were collected from a woman in her fifties or sixties with acute or convalescent COVID-19. The CDR3 runs from the conserved cysteine through the conserved F or W. The D gene is left open where the match is weak. Size is stated for part of the rows, as once, few or many counts, or as a class when the clone is expanded.

size: .
D: .
V: TRBV28
J: TRBJ1-5
DNA: TGTGCCAGCAGTCTTCATCAGCCCCAGCATTTT
CDR3: CASSLHQPQHF

size: .
D: .
V: TRBV6-5
J: TRBJ1-5
DNA: TGTGCCAGCAGCCGGGGCGGGGAGCCCCAGCATTTT
CDR3: CASSRGGEPQHF

size: .
D: TRBD1
V: TRBV2
J: TRBJ1-6
DNA: TGTGCCAGCATCGAGGGCAGGGGGCACTCACCCCTCCACTTT
CDR3: CASIEGRGHSPLHF

size: .
D: .
V: TRBV19
J: TRBJ2-7
DNA: TGTGCCAGTAGTGCCGCAGGGGTTCGGGAGCAGTACTTC
CDR3: CASSAAGVREQYF

size: .
D: .
V: TRBV19
J: TRBJ1-1
DNA: TGTGCCAGTACCATCGCCCCGGGGCGCGGGGTCTGGAACACTGAAGCTTTCTTT
CDR3: CASTIAPGRGVWNTEAFF

size: .
D: .
V: TRBV6-2/TRBV6-3
J: TRBJ2-6
DNA: TGTGCCAGCAGTTACGGGCTCGGAGGGTCCGGGGCCAACGTCCTGACTTTC
CDR3: CASSYGLGGSGANVLTF

size: few
D: .
V: TRBV4-1
J: TRBJ1-2
DNA: TGCGCCAGCAGCCAAGATCAAGGGACAAGTTATGGCTACACCTTC
CDR3: CASSQDQGTSYGYTF

size: .
D: TRBD2
V: TRBV3-1/TRBV3-2
J: TRBJ2-1
DNA: TGTGCCAGCAGCCCCCGACGGGGGGGTATCAATGAGCAGTTCTTC
CDR3: CASSPRRGGINEQFF

size: .
D: .
V: TRBV7-3
J: TRBJ2-1
DNA: TGTGCCAGCAGCCAGGGCAGGGCGAATGAGCAGTTCTTC
CDR3: CASSQGRANEQFF

size: .
D: .
V: TRBV28
J: TRBJ1-2
DNA: TGTGCCAGCAGACAACAGGGACCCTATGGCTACACCTTC
CDR3: CASRQQGPYGYTF

size: .
D: .
V: TRBV7-3
J: TRBJ1-1
DNA: TGTGCCAGCAGCTTAAGCAGGGACACTGAAGCTTTCTTT
CDR3: CASSLSRDTEAFF

size: .
D: TRBD1
V: TRBV18
J: TRBJ1-1
DNA: TGTGCCAGCTCACTGCGAGGGGACAGGGACGCTGAAGCTTTCTTT
CDR3: CASSLRGDRDAEAFF

size: .
D: TRBD2
V: TRBV24-1
J: TRBJ2-1
DNA: TGTGCCACCAGTGAGGGGAGCGGGGGGGCCGTTGATGAGCAGTTCTTC
CDR3: CATSEGSGGAVDEQFF

size: .
D: TRBD2
V: TRBV30
J: TRBJ2-2
DNA: TGTGCCTGGAGTGTGTCCGGGACTAAGGGGGAGCTGTTTTTT
CDR3: CAWSVSGTKGELFF

size: .
D: .
V: TRBV19
J: TRBJ1-1
DNA: TGTGCCAGTAGCAGGGGTCCGGGGACTGAAGCTTTCTTT
CDR3: CASSRGPGTEAFF

size: .
D: .
V: TRBV7-2
J: TRBJ1-4
DNA: TGTGCCAGCAGCTTAGATGGGGGGGCGCAGGAAAAACTGTTTTTT
CDR3: CASSLDGGAQEKLFF

size: .
D: TRBD1
V: TRBV10-3
J: TRBJ2-2
DNA: TGTGCCTCATCCGCAGACAGGGGGAACACCGGGGAGCTGTTTTTT
CDR3: CASSADRGNTGELFF

size: .
D: .
V: TRBV19
J: TRBJ2-5
DNA: TGTGCCAGTAGTATAGTTGCAGGGGCGGGTAGTGAGACCCAGTACTTC
CDR3: CASSIVAGAGSETQYF

size: .
D: .
V: TRBV28
J: TRBJ2-1
DNA: TGTGCCAGCAGTTTAGAGGTCCCGCAGTTCTTC
CDR3: CASSLEVPQFF

size: .
D: .
V: TRBV20-1
J: TRBJ1-4
DNA: TGCAGAGTTGATGCGGGGGAAAAACTGTTTTTT
CDR3: CRVDAGEKLFF

size: few
D: .
V: TRBV10-2
J: TRBJ1-1
DNA: TGCGCCAGCAATTCCGGGAGAAACACTGAAGCTTTCTTT
CDR3: CASNSGRNTEAFF

size: .
D: TRBD1
V: TRBV20-1
J: TRBJ2-7
DNA: TGCAGTGCTAGTAGGACAGGGACCTACGAGCAGTACTTC
CDR3: CSASRTGTYEQYF

size: .
D: .
V: TRBV21-1
J: TRBJ1-2
DNA: TGTGCCAGCAGCAAAGGATTAGTGAATAACCCTAACTATGGCTACACCTTC
CDR3: CASSKGLVNNPNYGYTF

size: .
D: .
V: TRBV4-1
J: TRBJ2-2
DNA: TGCGCCAGCAGCCAAGGACAGTTTAAGACCGGGGAGCTGTTTTTT
CDR3: CASSQGQFKTGELFF

size: .
D: .
V: TRBV11-2
J: TRBJ1-1
DNA: TGTGCCAGCAGCTTAGTACTGGGGGCGAACACTGAAGCTTTCTTT
CDR3: CASSLVLGANTEAFF

size: .
D: TRBD1
V: TRBV6-5
J: TRBJ1-1
DNA: TGTGCCAGCAGCCCGAGTACAGGGGGCTCCACTGAAGCTTTCTTT
CDR3: CASSPSTGGSTEAFF

size: .
D: .
V: TRBV4-2
J: TRBJ2-1
DNA: TGTGCCAGCAGCCAAGAGGGCAGGGATAGGGATGAGCAGTTCTTC
CDR3: CASSQEGRDRDEQFF

size: .
D: TRBD2
V: TRBV19
J: TRBJ2-4
DNA: TGTGCCAGTAGTCCGAGGACTAGCGGGGGCCTAGCCAAAAACATTCAGTACTTC
CDR3: CASSPRTSGGLAKNIQYF

size: few
D: .
V: TRBV10-3
J: TRBJ2-1
DNA: TGTGCCATCAGTCTTGGGAAGACAGCTACATCTGAGCAGTTCTTC
CDR3: CAISLGKTATSEQFF

size: .
D: .
V: TRBV9
J: TRBJ1-2
DNA: TGTGCCAGCAGCGTCACACAGGGATTTAGCTATGGCTACACCTTC
CDR3: CASSVTQGFSYGYTF

size: few
D: TRBD2
V: TRBV5-1
J: TRBJ2-1
DNA: TGCGCCAGCAGCTTTAGCGGGGGTTATGAGCAGTTCTTC
CDR3: CASSFSGGYEQFF

size: .
D: TRBD1
V: TRBV14
J: TRBJ2-2
DNA: TGTGCCAGCAGCCCCCGCGGGACAGGGTACACCGGGGAGCTGTTTTTT
CDR3: CASSPRGTGYTGELFF

size: .
D: .
V: TRBV3-1/TRBV3-2
J: TRBJ2-3
DNA: TGTGCCAGCAGCCTTTCGCTGGGCGGGGTGAAAGATACGCAGTATTTT
CDR3: CASSLSLGGVKDTQYF

size: .
D: .
V: TRBV14
J: TRBJ1-1
DNA: TGTGCCAGCAGCCCATTCGCGGGACTGGGGGAGTCGGAAGCTTTCTTT
CDR3: CASSPFAGLGESEAFF

size: .
D: .
V: TRBV5-1
J: TRBJ1-1
DNA: TGCGCCAGCAGCTTGGGAAGGGGGAACACTGAAGCTTTCTTT
CDR3: CASSLGRGNTEAFF

size: once
D: TRBD1
V: TRBV6-2/TRBV6-3
J: TRBJ1-3
DNA: TGTGCCAGCAGCCGACAATACGGGACAGCTGGAAACACCATATATTTT
CDR3: CASSRQYGTAGNTIYF

size: .
D: .
V: TRBV6-5
J: TRBJ1-2
DNA: TGTGCCACGACTGCCCTTATGGGGGGGCTTTATGGCTACACCTTC
CDR3: CATTALMGGLYGYTF

size: .
D: TRBD1
V: TRBV5-6
J: TRBJ2-7
DNA: TGTGCCAGCAGCTTGACAGGGGCCTCCTACGAGCAGTACTTC
CDR3: CASSLTGASYEQYF

size: .
D: TRBD1
V: TRBV15
J: TRBJ2-1
DNA: TGTGCCACCAGCAGATTTTTGGACAGGGGATCCTACAATGAGCAGTTCTTC
CDR3: CATSRFLDRGSYNEQFF